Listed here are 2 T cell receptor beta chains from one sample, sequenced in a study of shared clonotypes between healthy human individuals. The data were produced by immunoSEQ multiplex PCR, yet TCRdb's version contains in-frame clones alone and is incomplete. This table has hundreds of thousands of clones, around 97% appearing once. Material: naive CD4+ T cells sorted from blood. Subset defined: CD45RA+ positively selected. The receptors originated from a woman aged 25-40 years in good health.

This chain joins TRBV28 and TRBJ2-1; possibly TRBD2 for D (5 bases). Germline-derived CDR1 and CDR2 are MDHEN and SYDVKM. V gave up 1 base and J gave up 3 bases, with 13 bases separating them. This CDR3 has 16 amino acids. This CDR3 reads CASSLYSGMGYNEQFF. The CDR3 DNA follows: TGTGCCAGCAGTTTATATTCCGGGATGGGCTACAATGAGCAGTTCTTC.

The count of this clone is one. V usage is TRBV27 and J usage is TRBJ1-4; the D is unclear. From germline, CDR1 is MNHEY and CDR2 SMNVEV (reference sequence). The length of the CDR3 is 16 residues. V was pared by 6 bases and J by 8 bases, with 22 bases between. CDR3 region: CASSPPGTIPGEKLFF. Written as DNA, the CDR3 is TGTGCCAGCAGCCCTCCCGGCACAATTCCGGGGGAAAAACTGTTTTTT.